These 14 T cell receptor beta chains came from one sample sequenced in a study of cytomegalovirus exposure and HLA in healthy donors. Use of 60 Vbeta and 13 Jbeta primers characterized the PCR. Data came from immunoSEQ multiplex PCR; TCRdb stores just in-frame clones and leaves some out. Of 150,000 to 170,000 clones listed, about four fifths are singletons. Sequencing was performed on PBMCs. Source of these receptors: a man aged 30 to 39 in good health and CMV-seropositive.

This rearrangement joins TRBV5-1 to TRBJ2-7; TRBD2 agrees at 10 bases. The CDR3 length is 12 residues. J lost 5 bases, V lost 6 bases, and 2 bases had no gene match. The germline CDR1 and CDR2 sequences are SGHRS and YFSETQ. CDR3 sequence: CASKLAGNEQYF. For the CDR3, the DNA is TGCGCCAGCAAACTAGCGGGAAACGAGCAGTACTTC.

This rearrangement joins TRBV28 to TRBJ1-5, with D tentatively TRBD1 (5 bases). V lost 4 bases and J lost 1, with 11 bases in between. Germline V lookup: CDR1 MDHEN, CDR2 SYDVKM. There are 15 residues in the CDR3. The CDR3 loop reads CASSSPGESNQPQHF. CDR3 in DNA: TGTGCCAGCAGTTCTCCGGGGGAGAGCAATCAGCCCCAGCATTTT.

The rearrangement joins TRBV9 to TRBJ2-1; D might be TRBD2 (5 bases). The V end was cut by 4 bases, the J end by 3 bases, with 14 bases between. The CDR3 loop spans 15 amino acids. The germline V gene has CDR1 SGDLS and CDR2 YYNGEE. The chain's CDR3 is CASSPAGPSYNEQFF. CDR3 coding DNA: TGTGCCAGCAGCCCCGCGGGTCCTAGCTACAATGAGCAGTTCTTC.

The V gene is TRBV4-3, the J gene TRBJ2-7; the match to TRBD2 covers 8 bases. This CDR3 has 18 residues. Germline CDR1 LGHNA, CDR2 YSLEER. After removal of 0 bases from V and 2 bases from J, the junction contained 12 bases not matched to a gene. DNA for the CDR3: TGCGCCAGCAGCCAAGATGAGAGCGGGAGACTAGTTACCTACGAGCAGTACTTC. Translated, it gives CASSQDESGRLVTYEQYF.

The rearrangement links TRBV23-1 to TRBJ1-2; the match to TRBD1 covers 7 bases. TRBV23-1 is an ORF; its function is uncertain. V was pared by 0 bases and J by 3 bases, with 13 bases of the junction left unmatched. The CDR3 sequence is 18 residues long. The CDR3, as DNA: TGCGCCAGCAGTCAATCGAGACAGGGCTGGGGTAAGGACTATGGCTACACCTTC. This codes for CASSQSRQGWGKDYGYTF.

The chain carries TRBV7-9 and TRBJ1-1, with D perhaps TRBD1 (5 bases). The CDR3 spans 15 residues. V lost 1 base to trimming and J lost 0 bases, with 9 bases between them. Germline V gene sequence: CDR1 SEHNR, CDR2 FQNEAQ (reference sequence). The CDR3 coding sequence is TGTGCCAGCAGCTTAGGTGTCAGGGTGAACACTGAAGCTTTCTTT. It specifies CASSLGVRVNTEAFF.

The chain has TRBV28 and TRBJ2-3; 15 bases match TRBD2. Germline V gene lookup returns CDR1 MDHEN and CDR2 SYDVKM. The CDR3 spans 16 residues. The V segment lost 6 bases and the J segment 2 bases; nucleotides outside the gene matches: 3. CDR3 nucleotide sequence: TGTGCCAGCAGAGGGACTAGCGGGGGGTACACAGATACGCAGTATTTT. It codes for CASRGTSGGYTDTQYF.

This chain uses TRBV5-1 with TRBJ1-2; D is unresolved. In germline, CDR1 is SGHRS, CDR2 YFSETQ. V lost 0 bases and J lost 4, with 10 bases in between. The CDR3 runs to 14 residues. CDR3 residues: CASSLEQAIYGYTF. CDR3 bases: TGCGCCAGCAGCTTGGAGCAGGCCATCTATGGCTACACCTTC.

The chain has TRBV5-1 and TRBJ1-5; D gene ambiguous. This CDR3 spans 13 amino acids. Between the trimmed V and J ends, which lost 7 bases and 3 bases, there was a span of 11 bases. Germline V lookup: CDR1 SGHRS, CDR2 YFSETQ. Here the CDR3 DNA reads TGCGCCAGCTCCCCCGGGGACAATCAGCCCCAGCATTTT. The encoded protein is CASSPGDNQPQHF.

V and J are TRBV9 and TRBJ2-7; 9 bases match TRBD1. The CDR3 sequence is 15 residues long. With V trimmed by 0 bases and J by 5 bases, 6 bases remained unmatched. Germline values: CDR1 SGDLS, CDR2 YYNGEE. The CDR3 spells CASSVGDREGNEQYF. CDR3 coding DNA: TGTGCCAGCAGCGTAGGGGACAGGGAAGGAAACGAGCAGTACTTC.

This rearrangement joins TRBV19 to TRBJ2-1; D is uncertain. CDR1 and CDR2 from the germline V gene are LNHDA and SQIVND (reference sequence). The CDR3 loop spans 13 amino acids. Trimming pared 5 bases from V and 7 bases from J, leaving 12 bases between. This CDR3 reads CASSFARKNEQFF. The CDR3 DNA follows: TGTGCCAGTAGTTTCGCCAGGAAGAATGAGCAGTTCTTC. The entire variable domain, with the rest obtained from reference TRBV19 and TRBJ2-1, is as follows: DGGITQSPKYLFRKEGQNVTLSCEQNLNHDAMYWYRQDPGQGLRLIYYSQIVNDFQKGDIAEGYSVSREKKESFPLTVTSAQKNPTAFYLCASSFARKNEQFFGPGTRLTVL.

This sequence joins TRBV11-2 and TRBJ1-2; 10 nucleotides agree with TRBD1. The V gene end was trimmed by 2 bases and the J gene end by 4 bases; junction bases not matched to a gene: 7. The V gene's germline CDR1 is SGHAT and CDR2 FQNNGV. The length of the CDR3 is 16 residues. The chain's CDR3 is CASSLPGQGSFYGYTF. The CDR3 DNA reads TGTGCCAGCAGCTTACCGGGACAGGGGTCTTTCTATGGCTACACCTTC.

The chain employs TRBV27 and TRBJ1-1; D is unresolved. In germline, CDR1 is MNHEY, CDR2 SMNVEV (reference sequence). CDR3 length: 15 residues. Trimming removed 6 bases from V and 5 bases from J, with 19 bases in between. The CDR3, as DNA: TGTGCCAGCAGGGCGACCCTGGTGGCGGGAACTGAAGCTTTCTTT. Translating it yields CASRATLVAGTEAFF.

The rearrangement uses TRBV27 and TRBJ1-5; no definite D call. The V end was cut by 2 bases, the J end by 6 bases, with 17 bases between. This CDR3 is 16 amino acids long. Per germline, CDR1 MNHEY and CDR2 SMNVEV (reference sequence). CDR3 DNA: TGTGCCAGCAGTTTAAAAGGCGGGTTCTGGGTTCAGCCCCAGCATTTT. It codes for CASSLKGGFWVQPQHF.